The present T cell receptor beta chain was sequenced within a study of response to subunit inactivated influenza vaccine. Each CDR3 protein is one row after TCRdb ran MiXCR on the RT-PCR reads. Among 150,000 to 200,000 distinct CDR3 sequences listed, less than 15% were seen once. The CDR3 is 14 residues long. The V gene's germline CDR1 is DFQATT and CDR2 SNEGSKA (reference sequence). V trimming: 0 bases; J trimming: 4 bases; junction bases outside the gene matches: 4. This clonotype has a handful of counts. These data also featured in a second study, about T cells expressing NK-cell markers. As that report states: UMI-tagged 5'RACE template switching yielded the TCR beta cDNA.

This sequence joins TRBV20-1 and TRBJ2-5, with 8 positions matching TRBD2. The sequence was collected from a man between 50 and 59 years old who received an inactivated influenza vaccine. The sample was CD8+ T cells sorted from PBMCs, taken about 12 days after vaccination. This chain's CDR3 is CSARDGGAGETQYF. For the CDR3, the DNA is TGCAGTGCTAGAGACGGGGGGGCCGGAGAGACCCAGTACTTC.